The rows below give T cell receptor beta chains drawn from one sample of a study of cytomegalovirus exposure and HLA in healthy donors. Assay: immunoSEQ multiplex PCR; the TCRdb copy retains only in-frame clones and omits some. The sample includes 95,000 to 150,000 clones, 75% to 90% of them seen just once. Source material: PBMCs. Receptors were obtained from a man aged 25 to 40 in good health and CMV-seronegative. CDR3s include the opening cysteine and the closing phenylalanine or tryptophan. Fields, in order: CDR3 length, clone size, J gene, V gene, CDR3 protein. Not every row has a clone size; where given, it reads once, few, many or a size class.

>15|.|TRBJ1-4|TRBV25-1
CASSETRDRSEKLFF
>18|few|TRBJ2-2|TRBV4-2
CASSQDGRGGGDTGELFF
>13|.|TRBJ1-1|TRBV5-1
CASSFGGWAEAFF
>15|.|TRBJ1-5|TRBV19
CASSIGQGPNQPQHF
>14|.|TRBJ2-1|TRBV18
CASSTGLATNEQFF
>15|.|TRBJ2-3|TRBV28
CAISLMGGVPHTQYF
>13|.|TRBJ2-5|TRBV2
CAIQRGGQETQYF
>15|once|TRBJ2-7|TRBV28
CASSLGGGALYEQYF
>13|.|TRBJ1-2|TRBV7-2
CASSPRDSYGYTF
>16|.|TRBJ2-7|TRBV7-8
CASSPTALKGSYEQYF
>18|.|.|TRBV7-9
CASSSPPGSGAATYEQYF
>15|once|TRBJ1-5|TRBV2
CASSVSAGGNQPQHF
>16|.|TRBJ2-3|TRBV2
CASSEALAGGLDTQYF
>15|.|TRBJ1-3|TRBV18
CASSPRSGLGNTIYF